The entry that follows covers one T cell receptor (beta chain) sequence. Its specificity is not known. In TCRdb, the 5' RACE reads were re-called with MiXCR into one record per CDR3 protein. The repertoire consists of roughly 68,000 distinct CDR3 sequences, with 6.2% occurring once and the leading ten covering around 5%. This entry is derived from a study of CD8 T cells in ankylosing spondylitis. The study's findings and limits: Within peripheral blood, clones linked to disease were CD8+ and relatively rare. Blood of patients with ankylosing spondylitis appeared to be characterized by a TCR beta motif of eight highly homologous variants.

CDR1 and CDR2 (germline): DFQATT, SNEGSKA (reference sequence). Trimming at V came to 4 bases and at J to 4 bases, leaving 6 bases not matched to a gene. This CDR3 spans 14 amino acids. The rearrangement links TRBV20-1 to TRBJ2-5; 10 nucleotides align to TRBD1. The sequenced sample consisted of synovial fluid, either unsorted or a sorted T cell fraction (not recorded which). This TCR derives from a male donor with ankylosing spondylitis. As DNA, the CDR3 is TGCAGTGCTAAGGACAGGGGGTCTCTAGAGACCCAGTACTTC. Its protein is CSAKDRGSLETQYF.